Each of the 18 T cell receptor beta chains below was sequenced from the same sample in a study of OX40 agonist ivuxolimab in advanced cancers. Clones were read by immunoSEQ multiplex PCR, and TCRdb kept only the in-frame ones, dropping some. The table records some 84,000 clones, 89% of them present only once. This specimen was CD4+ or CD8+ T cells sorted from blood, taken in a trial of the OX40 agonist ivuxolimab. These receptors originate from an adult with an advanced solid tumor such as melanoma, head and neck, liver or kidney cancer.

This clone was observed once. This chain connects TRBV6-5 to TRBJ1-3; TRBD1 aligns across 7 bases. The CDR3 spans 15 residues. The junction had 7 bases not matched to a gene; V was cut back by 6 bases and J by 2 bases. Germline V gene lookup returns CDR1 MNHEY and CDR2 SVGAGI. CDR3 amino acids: CASRKTDRAGNTIYF. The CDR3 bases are TGTGCCAGCAGAAAAACCGACAGGGCTGGAAACACCATATATTTT.

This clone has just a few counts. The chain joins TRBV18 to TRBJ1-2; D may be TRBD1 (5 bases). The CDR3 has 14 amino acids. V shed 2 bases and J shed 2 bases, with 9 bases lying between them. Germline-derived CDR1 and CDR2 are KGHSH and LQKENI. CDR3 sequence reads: CASSPRDLNYGYTF. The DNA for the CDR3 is TGTGCCAGCTCACCAAGGGACCTAAACTATGGCTACACCTTC.

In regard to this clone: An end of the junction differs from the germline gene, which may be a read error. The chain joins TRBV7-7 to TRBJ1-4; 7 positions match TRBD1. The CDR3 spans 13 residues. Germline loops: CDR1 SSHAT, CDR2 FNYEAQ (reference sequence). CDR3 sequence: CASSRGDGEKLFF. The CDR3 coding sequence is TGTGCTAGCAGCAGGGGGGACGGTGAAAAACTGTTTTTT.

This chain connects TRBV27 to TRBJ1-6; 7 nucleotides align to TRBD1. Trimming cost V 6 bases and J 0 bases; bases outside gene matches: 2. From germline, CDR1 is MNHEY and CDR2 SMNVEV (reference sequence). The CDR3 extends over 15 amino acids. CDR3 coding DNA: TGTGCCAGCAGAAACAGGGGCTCCTATAATTCACCCCTCCACTTT. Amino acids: CASRNRGSYNSPLHF.

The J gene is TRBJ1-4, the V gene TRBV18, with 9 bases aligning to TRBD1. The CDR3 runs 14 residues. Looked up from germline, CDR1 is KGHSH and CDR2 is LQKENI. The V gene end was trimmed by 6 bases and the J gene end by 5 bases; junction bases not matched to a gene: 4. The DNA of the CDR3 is TGTGCCAGCTCCAGTGGACAGGGGAATGAAAAACTGTTTTTT. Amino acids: CASSSGQGNEKLFF.

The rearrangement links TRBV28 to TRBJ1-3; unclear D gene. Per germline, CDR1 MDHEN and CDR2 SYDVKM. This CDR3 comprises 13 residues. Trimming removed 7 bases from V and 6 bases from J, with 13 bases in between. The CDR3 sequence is CASTWGSVNTIYF. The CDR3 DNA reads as TGTGCCAGCACCTGGGGATCGGTAAACACCATATATTTT.

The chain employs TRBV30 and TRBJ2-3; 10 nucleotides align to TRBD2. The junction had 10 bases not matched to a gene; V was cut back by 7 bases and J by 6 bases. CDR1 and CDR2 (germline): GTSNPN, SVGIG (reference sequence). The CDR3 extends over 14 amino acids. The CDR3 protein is CASINLAGADTQYF. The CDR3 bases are TGTGCCTCTATCAACCTAGCGGGAGCTGATACGCAGTATTTT.

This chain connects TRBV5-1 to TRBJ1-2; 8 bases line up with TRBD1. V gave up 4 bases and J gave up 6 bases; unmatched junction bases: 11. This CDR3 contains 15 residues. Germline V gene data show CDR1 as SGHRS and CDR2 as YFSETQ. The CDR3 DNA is TGCGCCAGCAGCGAGTTCCCGGGACAGGAGCATGGCTACACCTTC. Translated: CASSEFPGQEHGYTF.

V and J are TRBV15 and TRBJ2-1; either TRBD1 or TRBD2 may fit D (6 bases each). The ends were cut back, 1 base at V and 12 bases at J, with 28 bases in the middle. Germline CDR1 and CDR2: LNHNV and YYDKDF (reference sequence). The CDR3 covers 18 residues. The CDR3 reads CATSRAPPGDSLFRGQFF. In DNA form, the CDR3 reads TGTGCCACCAGCAGAGCTCCGCCTGGGGACTCCCTCTTCAGGGGGCAGTTCTTC.

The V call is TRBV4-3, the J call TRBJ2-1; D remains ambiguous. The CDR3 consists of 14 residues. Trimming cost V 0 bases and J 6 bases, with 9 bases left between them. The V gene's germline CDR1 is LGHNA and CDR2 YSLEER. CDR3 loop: CASSQDLTVNEQFF. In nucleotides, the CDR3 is TGCGCCAGCAGCCAAGATCTAACAGTCAATGAGCAGTTCTTC.

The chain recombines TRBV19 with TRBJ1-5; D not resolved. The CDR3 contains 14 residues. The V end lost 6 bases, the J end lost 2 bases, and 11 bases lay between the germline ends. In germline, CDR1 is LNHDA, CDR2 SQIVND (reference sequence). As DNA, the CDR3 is TGTGCCAGTAGCCGGCGGTCTGGCAATCAGCCCCAGCATTTT. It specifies CASSRRSGNQPQHF.

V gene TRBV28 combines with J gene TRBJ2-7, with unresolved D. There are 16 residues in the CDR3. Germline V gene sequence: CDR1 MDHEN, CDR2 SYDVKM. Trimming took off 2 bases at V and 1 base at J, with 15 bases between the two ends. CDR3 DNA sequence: TGTGCCAGCAGTTTAATTGTGGCAGTAACTTCCTACGAGCAGTACTTC. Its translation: CASSLIVAVTSYEQYF.

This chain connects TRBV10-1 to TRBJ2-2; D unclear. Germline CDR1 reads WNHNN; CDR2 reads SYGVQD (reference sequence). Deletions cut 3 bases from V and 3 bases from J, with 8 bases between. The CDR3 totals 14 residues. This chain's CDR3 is CASSEFHDTGELFF. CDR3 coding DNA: TGCGCCAGCAGTGAATTTCATGACACCGGGGAGCTGTTTTTT.

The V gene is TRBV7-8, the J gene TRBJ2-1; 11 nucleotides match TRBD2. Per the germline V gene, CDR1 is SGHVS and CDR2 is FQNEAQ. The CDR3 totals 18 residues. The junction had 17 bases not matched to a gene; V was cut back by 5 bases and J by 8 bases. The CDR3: CASSPRPTPSGRRYEQFF. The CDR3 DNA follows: TGTGCCAGCAGCCCTCGCCCTACCCCTAGCGGGAGGAGGTATGAGCAGTTCTTC.

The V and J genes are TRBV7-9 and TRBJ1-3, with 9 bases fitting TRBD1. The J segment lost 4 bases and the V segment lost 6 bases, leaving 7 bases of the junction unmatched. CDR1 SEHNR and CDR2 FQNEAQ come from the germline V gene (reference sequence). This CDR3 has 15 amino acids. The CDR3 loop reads CASRLQGATGNTIYF. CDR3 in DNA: TGTGCCAGCAGACTACAGGGGGCGACCGGAAACACCATATATTTT. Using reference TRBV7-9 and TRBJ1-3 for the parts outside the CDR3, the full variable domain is DTGVSQNPRHKITKRGQNVTFRCDPISEHNRLYWYRQTLGQGPEFLTYFQNEAQLEKSRLLSDRFSAERPKGSFSTLEIQRTEQGDSAMYLCASRLQGATGNTIYFGEGSWLTVV.

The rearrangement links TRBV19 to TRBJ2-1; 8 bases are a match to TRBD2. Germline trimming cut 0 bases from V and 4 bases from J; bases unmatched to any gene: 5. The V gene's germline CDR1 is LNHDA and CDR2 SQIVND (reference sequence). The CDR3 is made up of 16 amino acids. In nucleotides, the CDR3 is TGTGCCAGTAGTATAGAAACAGGCGGGGGGTACAATGAGCAGTTCTTC. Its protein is CASSIETGGGYNEQFF.

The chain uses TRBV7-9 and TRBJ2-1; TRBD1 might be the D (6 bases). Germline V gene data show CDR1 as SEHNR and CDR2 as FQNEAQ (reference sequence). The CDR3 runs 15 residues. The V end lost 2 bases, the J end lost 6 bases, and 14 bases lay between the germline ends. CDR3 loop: CASSLQGNAGNEQFF. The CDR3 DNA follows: TGTGCCAGCAGCTTACAGGGGAACGCAGGCAATGAGCAGTTCTTC.

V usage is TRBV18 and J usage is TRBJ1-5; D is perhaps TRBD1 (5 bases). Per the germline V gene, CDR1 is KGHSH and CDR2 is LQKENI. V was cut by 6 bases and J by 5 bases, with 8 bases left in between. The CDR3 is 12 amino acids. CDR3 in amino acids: CASSSGDQPQHF. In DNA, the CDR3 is TGTGCCAGCTCCTCGGGGGATCAGCCCCAGCATTTT. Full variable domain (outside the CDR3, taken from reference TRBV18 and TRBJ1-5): NAGVMQNPRHLVRRRGQEARLRCSPMKGHSHVYWYRQLPEEGLKFMVYLQKENIIDESGMPKERFSAEFPKEGPSILRIQQVVRGDSAAYFCASSSGDQPQHFGDGTRLSIL.